This TCR beta chain was documented in a study of blood T cell repertoires in COVID-19. Background on the study: Spain, Italy and the United States supplied samples that represented acute and convalescent COVID-19.

The length of the CDR3 is 17 residues. V shed 6 bases and J shed 1 base, with 21 bases lying between them. Germline CDR1 and CDR2: MDHEN and SYDVKM. Clinical histories supplied by participants themselves formed the basis of cohort assignment. Authors' data handling: Nucleated cell number was recorded as an estimate derived from reference gene primer amplification. The method was immunoSEQ multiplex PCR; TCRdb's version includes in-frame clones alone and lacks a portion of them. From that table come the V and J calls and clone size; the DNA was used to work out D and trimming. The data contain 200,000 or so clones, 70% to 90% of them seen just once; the ten biggest clones take up 10% to 14%.

The gene calls are TRBV28 and TRBJ1-1, with D hard to call. What was sequenced was PBMCs or T cells enriched from blood (not recorded which). This TCR was recovered from a man aged 30-40 years who had recovered from COVID-19. The CDR3 DNA is TGTGCCAGCAGCCCTTATACGGTAATTGGTAAGAACACTGAAGCTTTCTTT. Translated, it gives CASSPYTVIGKNTEAFF. The full variable domain, completed using reference TRBV28 and TRBJ1-1, is DVKVTQSSRYLVKRTGEKVFLECVQDMDHENMFWYRQDPGLGLRLIYFSYDVKMKEKGDIPEGYSVSREKKERFSLILESASTNQTSMYLCASSPYTVIGKNTEAFFGQGTRLTVV.